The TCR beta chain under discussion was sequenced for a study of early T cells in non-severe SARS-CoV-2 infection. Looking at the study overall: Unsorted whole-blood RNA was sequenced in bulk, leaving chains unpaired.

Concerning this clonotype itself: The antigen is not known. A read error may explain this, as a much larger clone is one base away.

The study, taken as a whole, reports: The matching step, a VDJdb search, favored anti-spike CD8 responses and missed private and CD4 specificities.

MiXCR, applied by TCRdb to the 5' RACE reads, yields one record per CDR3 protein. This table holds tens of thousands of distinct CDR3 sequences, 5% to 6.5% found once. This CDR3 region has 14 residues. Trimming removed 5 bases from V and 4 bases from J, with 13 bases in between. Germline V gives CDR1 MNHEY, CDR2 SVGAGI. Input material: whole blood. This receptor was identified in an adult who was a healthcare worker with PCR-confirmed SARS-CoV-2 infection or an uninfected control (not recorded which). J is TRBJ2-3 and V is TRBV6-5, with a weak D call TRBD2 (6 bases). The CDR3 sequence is CASSAGYRSDTQYF. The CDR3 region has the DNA TGTGCCAGCAGTGCGGGATACAGGTCAGATACGCAGTATTTT.